This passage covers 7 T cell receptor beta chains from one sample sequenced in a study of radiotherapy plus CTLA-4 blockade in lung cancer (dated by TCRdb to 2016 to 2019). Library preparation was by the immunoSEQ multiplex PCR assay. TCRdb retrieved this table from immuneACCESS and kept in-frame rearrangements only. Not all clones are present; in checked studies, unresolved V genes account for under half, and no reason is known for the remainder. This sample is represented by more than 90,000 clones; 70% to 90% of them were singletons. Jointly, the top ten make up 4% to 6% of the sample. The source material was peripheral blood, sampled from a patient treated with radiotherapy plus ipilimumab. The receptors derive from a human donor with non-small cell lung cancer that progressed on radiotherapy plus ipilimumab.

The chain couples TRBV5-1 to TRBJ2-1; 9 bases map to TRBD2. The CDR3 runs 16 residues. CDR1 is SGHRS and CDR2 is YFSETQ in the germline V gene. V gave up 0 bases and J gave up 5 bases; unmatched junction bases: 6. CDR3 nucleotides: TGCGCCAGCAGCTTGGCTATAGCGGGAGAGAACAATGAGCAGTTCTTC. Translation gives CASSLAIAGENNEQFF.

J is TRBJ2-5 and V is TRBV6-1; D might be TRBD2 (5 bases). Germline V gene sequence: CDR1 MNHNS, CDR2 SASEGT. V dropped 8 bases and J dropped 2 bases, with 9 bases sitting between them. This CDR3 is built from 12 residues. The CDR3 loop reads CASGPGQETQYF. In DNA form, the CDR3 reads TGTGCCAGCGGCCCGGGACAAGAGACCCAGTACTTC.

The J gene is TRBJ1-4, the V gene TRBV27; D is perhaps TRBD1 (6 bases). Between the trimmed V and J ends, which lost 5 bases and 7 bases, there was a span of 23 bases. Germline CDR1 and CDR2: MNHEY and SMNVEV (reference sequence). The CDR3 contains 17 residues. In DNA form, the CDR3 reads TGTGCCAGCAGTGGGATGCCAGGGGTGGTAGGAGTTGAAAAACTGTTTTTT. Residues: CASSGMPGVVGVEKLFF.

J is TRBJ2-5 and V is TRBV30, with D possibly being TRBD2 (5 bases). CDR3 size: 16 residues. V lost 0 bases and J 7 bases, leaving 21 bases between the germline ends. Germline V gene data show CDR1 as GTSNPN and CDR2 as SVGIG (reference sequence). CDR3 sequence (DNA): TGTGCCTGGAGTGTAGGCCCCCAAGCGGCCGGTGGGACCCAGTACTTC. Its translation: CAWSVGPQAAGGTQYF.

This sequence joins TRBV6-1 and TRBJ1-6; the match to TRBD1 covers 9 bases. V was clipped by 4 bases and J by 10 bases; unmatched bases: 8. Germline V lookup: CDR1 MNHNS, CDR2 SASEGT. This CDR3 is 15 amino acids long. The CDR3, as DNA: TGTGCCAGCAGTGGTGGACAGGGGCTGGGGTCACCCCTCCACTTT. This translates into CASSGGQGLGSPLHF.

The chain employs TRBV6-1 and TRBJ2-5; D perhaps matches TRBD2 (6 bases). CDR3 size: 15 residues. V was shortened by 1 base and J by 5 bases, with 14 bases between the two germline ends. The germline gives CDR1 MNHNS, CDR2 SASEGT. CDR3 bases: TGTGCCAGCAGTGAAGGGATGGGAGGTTGGGAGACCCAGTACTTC. Residues: CASSEGMGGWETQYF.

This clone was counted a single time. The CDR3 bases are TGTGCCAGCAGCTTGGGAGGGAGGGTTTCAGAGACCCAGTACTTC. It encodes CASSLGGRVSETQYF. The rearrangement uses TRBV5-4 and TRBJ2-5; 7 bases are a match to TRBD2. The germline CDR1 and CDR2 sequences are SGHNT and YYREEE (reference sequence). With 0 bases clipped from V and 4 bases from J, the junction kept 6 bases outside the gene matches. The CDR3 has 15 amino acids.